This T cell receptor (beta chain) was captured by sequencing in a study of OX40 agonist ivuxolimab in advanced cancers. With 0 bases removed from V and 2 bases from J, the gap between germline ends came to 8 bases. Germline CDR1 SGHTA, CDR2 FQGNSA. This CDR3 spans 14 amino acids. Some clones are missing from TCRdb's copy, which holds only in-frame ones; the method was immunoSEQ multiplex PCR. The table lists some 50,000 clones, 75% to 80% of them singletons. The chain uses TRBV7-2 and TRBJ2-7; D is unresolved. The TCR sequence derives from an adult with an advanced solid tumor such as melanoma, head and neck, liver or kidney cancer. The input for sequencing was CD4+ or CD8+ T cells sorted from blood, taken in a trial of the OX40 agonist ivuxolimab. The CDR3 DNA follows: TGTGCCAGCAGCTTAGCGGCCTCCACCTACGAGCAGTACTTC. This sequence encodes CASSLAASTYEQYF.